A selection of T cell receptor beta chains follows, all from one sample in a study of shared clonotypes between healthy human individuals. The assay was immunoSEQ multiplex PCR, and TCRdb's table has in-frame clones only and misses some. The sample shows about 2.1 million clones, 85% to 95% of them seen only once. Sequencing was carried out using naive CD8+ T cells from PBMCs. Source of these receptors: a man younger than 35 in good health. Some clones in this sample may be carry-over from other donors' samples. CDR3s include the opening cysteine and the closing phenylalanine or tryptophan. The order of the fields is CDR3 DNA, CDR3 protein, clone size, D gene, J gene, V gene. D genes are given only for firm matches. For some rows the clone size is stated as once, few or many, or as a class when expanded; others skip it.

DNA: TGTGCCAGCAGCGCCCTGACTCAGGGACCAGATACGCAGTATTTT; CDR3: CASSALTQGPDTQYF; size: .; D: .; J: TRBJ2-3; V: TRBV5-6
DNA: TGTGCCAGCAGCCATGGACAGAGCTACGAGCAGTACTTC; CDR3: CASSHGQSYEQYF; size: once; D: .; J: TRBJ2-7; V: TRBV4-2
DNA: TGTGCCAGCAGCTTAGATGGGAGCCTCTATGGCTACACCTTC; CDR3: CASSLDGSLYGYTF; size: .; D: .; J: TRBJ1-2; V: TRBV11-2
DNA: TGTGCCAGCAGTGACAGGACAGGGAGTCCCTACTATGGCTACACCTTC; CDR3: CASSDRTGSPYYGYTF; size: .; D: TRBD1; J: TRBJ1-2; V: TRBV6-1
DNA: TGTGCCAGCAGTTACTCACGACGTACAAGCTACAATGAGCAGTTCTTC; CDR3: CASSYSRRTSYNEQFF; size: .; D: .; J: TRBJ2-1; V: TRBV6-5
DNA: TGTGCCAGCAGCCAAGTCTGGTCCTACGAGCAGTACTTC; CDR3: CASSQVWSYEQYF; size: .; D: .; J: TRBJ2-7; V: TRBV14
DNA: TGTGCCAGCAGTTACTGGGCGGATCGAGATACGCAGTATTTT; CDR3: CASSYWADRDTQYF; size: .; D: .; J: TRBJ2-3; V: TRBV6-5
DNA: TGTGCCAGCAGCGTAAAGCTGTCTGGGGCCAACGTCCTGACTTTC; CDR3: CASSVKLSGANVLTF; size: .; D: .; J: TRBJ2-6; V: TRBV7-2
DNA: TGTGCCAGCAGCAACATAGAGACCCAGTACTTC; CDR3: CASSNIETQYF; size: .; D: .; J: TRBJ2-5; V: TRBV7-9
DNA: TGTGCCAGCAGCTCCGGGGGAGGCGAGCAGTACTTC; CDR3: CASSSGGGEQYF; size: .; D: .; J: TRBJ2-7; V: TRBV7-9
DNA: TGCGCCAGCAGCACAAGATCTAGCGGGAGTAGGAAAGAGACCCAGTACTTC; CDR3: CASSTRSSGSRKETQYF; size: .; D: TRBD2; J: TRBJ2-5; V: TRBV5-1
DNA: TGTGCCAGCAGGGCCGGGACATTGTCCTCCTACGAGCAGTACTTC; CDR3: CASRAGTLSSYEQYF; size: .; D: .; J: TRBJ2-7; V: TRBV6-1
DNA: TGTGCCAGCAGCTTACGAGCGGGAGGTTACAATGAGCAGTTCTTC; CDR3: CASSLRAGGYNEQFF; size: .; D: TRBD2; J: TRBJ2-1; V: TRBV7-9
DNA: TGCGCCAGCAGGGACAGGGGATCCTACAATGAGCAGTTCTTC; CDR3: CASRDRGSYNEQFF; size: .; D: TRBD1; J: TRBJ2-1; V: TRBV10-2
DNA: TGTGCCAGCGGTGCCGCCTCTGGGGCCAACGTCCTGACTTTC; CDR3: CASGAASGANVLTF; size: .; D: .; J: TRBJ2-6; V: TRBV28
DNA: TGTGCCAGCAGTTACTCTCCCGGGAGGGGGCAGTACTTC; CDR3: CASSYSPGRGQYF; size: .; D: TRBD2; J: TRBJ2-7; V: TRBV6-5
DNA: TGCGCCAGCAGCTTAAGGGCGGGAGGGAGATCCTACGAGCAGTACTTC; CDR3: CASSLRAGGRSYEQYF; size: .; D: TRBD2; J: TRBJ2-7; V: TRBV5-1
DNA: TGTGCCAGCAGTGACACAGGACCGAGAGAAAAACTGTTTTTT; CDR3: CASSDTGPREKLFF; size: .; D: .; J: TRBJ1-4; V: TRBV2
DNA: TGTGCCAGCAGACCGGGGTTTCCCCGGGAAAAACTGTTTTTT; CDR3: CASRPGFPREKLFF; size: .; D: .; J: TRBJ1-4; V: TRBV5-5
DNA: TGTGCCAGCAGTTTATTACCTGGAGGCACAGATACGCAGTATTTT; CDR3: CASSLLPGGTDTQYF; size: .; D: .; J: TRBJ2-3; V: TRBV28
DNA: TGTGCCAGCAACAATCGACAGGGAACGACAGATACGCAGTATTTT; CDR3: CASNNRQGTTDTQYF; size: .; D: TRBD1; J: TRBJ2-3; V: TRBV28
DNA: TGTGCCAGCAGTTACGACCGCCTCCTAGTCGGGGCTTTCTTT; CDR3: CASSYDRLLVGAFF; size: .; D: .; J: TRBJ1-1; V: TRBV28
DNA: TGTGCCAGCAGCTTAGGAAGTCTGAGAGCCGAGCAGTACTTC; CDR3: CASSLGSLRAEQYF; size: .; D: .; J: TRBJ2-7; V: TRBV7-8
DNA: TGTGCCAGCAGCGTAACGGACGGAAATGAAAAACTGTTTTTT; CDR3: CASSVTDGNEKLFF; size: .; D: .; J: TRBJ1-4; V: TRBV9
DNA: TGTGCCAGCAGCTATGGAAGGACAGGGTCTCCCTACGAGCAGTACTTC; CDR3: CASSYGRTGSPYEQYF; size: .; D: TRBD1; J: TRBJ2-7; V: TRBV5-4
DNA: TGTGCCACCGCCGGGACCTACGAGCAGTACTTC; CDR3: CATAGTYEQYF; size: .; D: .; J: TRBJ2-7; V: TRBV10-3
DNA: TGTGCCAGCAGCTTAGATGGTCATGAAAAACTGTTTTTT; CDR3: CASSLDGHEKLFF; size: .; D: .; J: TRBJ1-4; V: TRBV7-6
DNA: TGTGCCAGCAGTCCCCAGGGACTAGCGGGTCCCATTGGTGAGCAGTTCTTC; CDR3: CASSPQGLAGPIGEQFF; size: .; D: TRBD2; J: TRBJ2-1; V: TRBV28
DNA: TGTGCCAGCAGCCGGCGGAATTACCTTAATTCACCCCTCCACTTT; CDR3: CASSRRNYLNSPLHF; size: .; D: .; J: TRBJ1-6; V: TRBV5-6
DNA: TGTGCCAGCAGCCTCACGGGAAGCTACAATGAGCAGTTCTTC; CDR3: CASSLTGSYNEQFF; size: .; D: .; J: TRBJ2-1; V: TRBV7-8
DNA: TGTGCCAGCAGCGGGGATTCGGCACAACCTTCCTACGAGCAGTACTTC; CDR3: CASSGDSAQPSYEQYF; size: .; D: .; J: TRBJ2-7; V: TRBV9
DNA: TGTGCCAGCAGTGAACAGGGCCACTCTGGAAACACCATATATTTT; CDR3: CASSEQGHSGNTIYF; size: .; D: .; J: TRBJ1-3; V: TRBV6-1
DNA: TGTGCCACTCCCGGGACAGGGGACTATGGCTACACCTTC; CDR3: CATPGTGDYGYTF; size: .; D: TRBD1; J: TRBJ1-2; V: TRBV28
DNA: TGTGCCAGCAGGACAGGTGGCTACGAGCAGTACTTC; CDR3: CASRTGGYEQYF; size: .; D: .; J: TRBJ2-7; V: TRBV28
DNA: TGTGCCAGCAGCCCGCGACCGAACACCGGGGAGCTGTTTTTT; CDR3: CASSPRPNTGELFF; size: few; D: .; J: TRBJ2-2; V: TRBV7-3
DNA: TGTGCCAGCGCTATGTTCAATGAGCAGTTCTTC; CDR3: CASAMFNEQFF; size: .; D: .; J: TRBJ2-1; V: TRBV27
DNA: TGTGCCTGGAGTACCGACAGGGGCGGCTACGAGCAGTACTTC; CDR3: CAWSTDRGGYEQYF; size: .; D: TRBD1; J: TRBJ2-7; V: TRBV30
DNA: TGCAGTGCTAGAGGGGTAGGGACGGACATTTTT; CDR3: CSARGVGTDIF; size: .; D: .; J: TRBJ1-4; V: TRBV20-1
DNA: TGTGCCACCAGCAGTAGCGGGAGGGGCCAGTTCTTC; CDR3: CATSSSGRGQFF; size: .; D: TRBD2; J: TRBJ2-1; V: TRBV15
DNA: TGTGCCAGCGGGACTAGCGGGGGTCGGGGTGAGACCCAGTACTTC; CDR3: CASGTSGGRGETQYF; size: .; D: TRBD2; J: TRBJ2-5; V: TRBV9
DNA: TGTGCCAGCGGACGACAGTGGGGGGCCACCGGGGAGCTGTTTTTT; CDR3: CASGRQWGATGELFF; size: .; D: .; J: TRBJ2-2; V: TRBV27
DNA: TGTGCCAGCAGCCCCCGACTTGCCGGTGAAAAACTGTTTTTT; CDR3: CASSPRLAGEKLFF; size: .; D: .; J: TRBJ1-4; V: TRBV7-9
DNA: TGCGCCAGCAGCTTACAGCGGGAGTACACAGATACGCAGTATTTT; CDR3: CASSLQREYTDTQYF; size: .; D: TRBD2; J: TRBJ2-3; V: TRBV5-1
DNA: TGTGCCAGCAGCCCAGGCCTTAGCAATCAGCCCCAGCATTTT; CDR3: CASSPGLSNQPQHF; size: .; D: .; J: TRBJ1-5; V: TRBV28
DNA: TGTGCCAGCAGTTACGGCACGGGGATGAACACTGAAGCTTTCTTT; CDR3: CASSYGTGMNTEAFF; size: once; D: .; J: TRBJ1-1; V: TRBV6-5
DNA: TGTGCCAGTAGTACTCTCCATTTGCTAGCGCCTACCACCGGGGAGCTGTTTTTT; CDR3: CASSTLHLLAPTTGELFF; size: .; D: .; J: TRBJ2-2; V: TRBV19
DNA: TGCGCCAGCAGCTGGACAGGTGGGACTGAAGCTTTCTTT; CDR3: CASSWTGGTEAFF; size: once; D: TRBD1; J: TRBJ1-1; V: TRBV5-1
DNA: TGTGCCAGCACCCTCCGGGGGGAGGACGGTCTTAATGAAAAACTGTTTTTT; CDR3: CASTLRGEDGLNEKLFF; size: .; D: .; J: TRBJ1-4; V: TRBV7-9
DNA: TGTGCCAGCAGCGTGGGCAGGGGCGACTACACCTTC; CDR3: CASSVGRGDYTF; size: .; D: .; J: TRBJ1-2; V: TRBV9
DNA: TGTGCCAGCAGTGGGGTGGTGGGGCACGGCAAATCCGGGCAGTACTTC; CDR3: CASSGVVGHGKSGQYF; size: .; D: .; J: TRBJ2-7; V: TRBV6-6
DNA: TGTGCCAGCAGCCTGGGACTAGCGGATTCGAACACCGGGGAGCTGTTTTTT; CDR3: CASSLGLADSNTGELFF; size: .; D: TRBD2; J: TRBJ2-2; V: TRBV7-6
DNA: TGTGCCAGCAGCTTGGCTAGCGGGAGTTATGAGCAGTTCTTC; CDR3: CASSLASGSYEQFF; size: .; D: TRBD2; J: TRBJ2-1; V: TRBV5-6
DNA: TGTGCCAGTAGCACCCGACCCAGTAGCAATCAGCCCCAGCATTTT; CDR3: CASSTRPSSNQPQHF; size: .; D: .; J: TRBJ1-5; V: TRBV19
DNA: TGCAGCGTGGTCGGGACCCTGGACGGAAAGATCTACGAGCAGTACTTC; CDR3: CSVVGTLDGKIYEQYF; size: .; D: .; J: TRBJ2-7; V: TRBV29-1
DNA: TGTGCCAGCAGACCCTCAGGGGGGGCGACTGAAGCTTTCTTT; CDR3: CASRPSGGATEAFF; size: .; D: TRBD1; J: TRBJ1-1; V: TRBV27